This T cell receptor (beta chain) was sequenced during a study of siplizumab effects on memory and regulatory T cells. The germline V gene has CDR1 KGHSH and CDR2 LQKENI. The V end lost 1 base, the J end lost 6 bases, and 16 bases lay between the germline ends. The CDR3 runs 16 residues. TCRdb's copy holds only in-frame clones and misses some; the assay was immunoSEQ multiplex PCR. Here the sample spans some 100,000 clones, around 90% being singletons. The origin of this receptor is a human donor in good health. Some clones in this sample may be carry-over from other donors' samples. The sample was CD4+ T cells sorted from blood. V gene TRBV18 combines with J gene TRBJ2-4, with D tentatively TRBD1 (6 bases). The CDR3 is CASSPLGTPVGNIQYF. The DNA for the CDR3 is TGTGCCAGCTCACCACTGGGGACACCGGTTGGAAACATTCAGTACTTC.